A selection of T cell receptor beta chains follows, all from one sample in a study of T cells in Graves' hyperthyroidism and ophthalmopathy. TCRdb passed the multiplex PCR reads through MiXCR, listing each CDR3 protein once. The data contain around 300,000 distinct CDR3 sequences, about 20% of them seen just once; the ten biggest clones take up around 60%. The specimen was blood. These receptors originate from a man aged 30-40 years with Graves' ophthalmopathy. Both conserved end residues are part of each CDR3. The order of the fields is V gene, clone size, D gene, J gene, CDR3 protein, CDR3 DNA. D genes are given only for firm matches. Part of the rows lack a size; the others show once, few, many or a class for expanded clones.

TRBV2,few,.,TRBJ1-4,CASSQQGYEKLFF,TGTGCCAGCAGTCAACAGGGTTATGAAAAACTGTTTTTT
TRBV11-3,few,TRBD2,TRBJ2-4,CASSLDPLAVQYF,TGTGCCAGCAGCTTAGATCCCCTAGCGGTTCAGTACTTC
TRBV11-2,once,.,TRBJ2-3,CASSPRGKGTDTQYF,TGTGCCAGCAGCCCACGCGGGAAGGGCACAGATACGCAGTATTTT
TRBV30,.,TRBD2,TRBJ2-5,CAWSFGAGGRETQYF,TGTGCCTGGTCCTTCGGAGCGGGGGGGCGAGAGACCCAGTACTTC
TRBV5-1,many,.,TRBJ2-1,CASSLASINYNEQFF,TGCGCCAGCAGCTTGGCCTCTATTAACTACAATGAGCAGTTCTTC
TRBV20-1,many,.,TRBJ1-1,CSARRGRAEAFF,TGCAGTGCCCGACGGGGGAGGGCTGAAGCTTTCTTT
TRBV24-1,.,.,TRBJ1-4,CATSDGPAEKLFF,TGTGCCACCAGTGATGGCCCGGCTGAAAAACTGTTTTTT
TRBV24-1,.,.,TRBJ2-2,CATSNRGPGLQTGELFF,TGTGCCACCAGTAACCGGGGGCCAGGACTGCAAACCGGGGAGCTGTTTTTT
TRBV6-9,.,.,TRBJ2-7,CASSKGQGFLDEQYF,TGTGCCAGCAGTAAAGGCCAGGGCTTCCTCGACGAGCAGTACTTC
TRBV11-2,.,TRBD1,TRBJ1-5,CASSLGSRGTGLPYQPQHF,TGTGCCAGCAGCTTAGGGTCCAGGGGGACAGGCCTCCCCTATCAGCCCCAGCATTTT
TRBV3-1,many,.,TRBJ2-2,CASSQILSGAGELFF,TGTGCCAGCAGCCAAATATTGTCAGGGGCCGGGGAGCTGTTTTTT
TRBV19,.,TRBD1,TRBJ1-3,CASSRSTGPGNTIYF,TGTGCCAGTAGTAGATCGACAGGGCCTGGAAACACCATATATTTT
TRBV6-1,.,.,TRBJ2-5,CASSEGSGETQYF,TGTGCCAGCAGTGAAGGTTCTGGGGAGACCCAGTACTTC
TRBV10-2,.,TRBD2,TRBJ2-5,CASRLAGGPLETQYF,TGCGCCAGCAGGCTAGCGGGAGGGCCGTTAGAGACCCAGTACTTC
TRBV7-3,.,TRBD2,TRBJ2-1,CASSQGLAAYNEQFF,TGTGCCAGCAGCCAAGGACTAGCGGCCTACAATGAGCAGTTCTTC
TRBV15,.,TRBD2,TRBJ2-7,CATSTGLAGGPLGEQYF,TGTGCCACCAGCACCGGACTAGCGGGAGGGCCCCTGGGCGAGCAGTACTTC
TRBV7-9,.,TRBD2,TRBJ2-7,CASSSGLVVKYEQYF,TGTGCCAGCAGTTCAGGACTAGTTGTTAAATACGAGCAGTACTTC
TRBV3-1,.,.,TRBJ2-7,CASSQKSYEQYF,TGTGCCAGCAGCCAAAAGAGTTACGAGCAGTACTTC
TRBV7-2,many,.,TRBJ2-5,CASSRGGETQYF,TGTGCCAGCAGCCGAGGCGGGGAGACCCAGTACTTC
TRBV29-1,.,TRBD1,TRBJ2-7,CSVGTPGQGYEQYF,TGCAGCGTTGGAACCCCGGGACAGGGTTACGAGCAGTACTTC
TRBV20-1,few,TRBD2,TRBJ2-1,CSSTSAYNEQFF,TGCAGCTCGACTAGCGCCTACAATGAGCAGTTCTTC
TRBV28,many,.,TRBJ1-5,CASSFMGRQPQHF,TGTGCCAGCAGTTTCATGGGGCGCCAGCCCCAGCATTTT
TRBV24-1,few,.,TRBJ1-5,CATSDPSSSNQPQHF,TGTGCCACCAGTGATCCAAGCTCTAGCAATCAGCCCCAGCATTTT
TRBV5-1,many,TRBD1,TRBJ1-1,CASSIDRGGTEAFF,TGCGCCAGCAGCATCGACAGGGGTGGCACTGAAGCTTTCTTT
TRBV11-3,many,TRBD2,TRBJ2-3,CASSQREAVIDTQYF,TGTGCCAGCAGCCAGCGGGAGGCCGTTATAGATACGCAGTATTTT
TRBV12-3/TRBV12-4,many,.,TRBJ1-2,CASSPDSLLYGYTF,TGTGCCAGCAGCCCCGACAGCCTGCTCTATGGCTACACCTTC
TRBV6-2/TRBV6-3,.,TRBD2,TRBJ2-7,CASSPLTSGRNEQYF,TGTGCCAGCAGCCCCTTGACTAGCGGGAGAAACGAGCAGTACTTC
TRBV28,many,TRBD1,TRBJ1-5,CASSRGQGNQPQHF,TGTGCCAGCAGTCGAGGACAGGGCAATCAGCCCCAGCATTTT
TRBV5-1,.,.,TRBJ2-1,CASSLGGTTDYNEQFF,TGCGCCAGCAGCTTGGGCGGGACCACCGACTACAATGAGCAGTTCTTC
TRBV2,few,.,TRBJ2-1,CASSITDRYNEQFF,TGTGCCAGCAGTATTACCGACAGATACAATGAGCAGTTCTTC
TRBV5-6,once,TRBD2,TRBJ2-5,CASSGTSREETQYF,TGTGCCAGCAGCGGGACTAGCAGGGAAGAGACCCAGTACTTC
TRBV2,.,.,TRBJ2-1,CASSETGQKFF,TGTGCCAGCAGTGAAACGGGGCAGAAGTTCTTC
TRBV13,.,.,TRBJ1-2,CASSPKTYLYGYTF,TGTGCCAGCAGCCCAAAGACATACCTCTATGGCTACACCTTC
TRBV30,.,.,TRBJ2-7,CAWSRGLLGAYEQYF,TGTGCCTGGAGTAGGGGACTTCTCGGAGCCTACGAGCAGTACTTC
TRBV18,.,TRBD2,TRBJ2-1,CASSSWAGEYNEQFF,TGTGCCAGCTCCTCATGGGCGGGAGAATACAATGAGCAGTTCTTC
TRBV4-1,.,.,TRBJ1-5,CASSQGMRGGLNQPQHF,TGCGCCAGCAGCCAAGGGATGAGGGGGGGACTAAATCAGCCCCAGCATTTT
TRBV2,few,.,TRBJ2-7,CASRAQIYEQYF,TGTGCCAGTCGTGCGCAGATCTACGAGCAGTACTTC
TRBV11-3,.,.,TRBJ2-2,CASSFWGKVGEELFF,TGTGCCAGCAGCTTTTGGGGGAAGGTTGGCGAGGAGCTGTTTTTT
TRBV11-2,many,TRBD1,TRBJ1-5,CASSYRGPNQPQHF,TGTGCCAGCAGCTACAGGGGTCCCAATCAGCCCCAGCATTTT
TRBV9,.,.,TRBJ2-5,CASSVSPGTQYF,TGTGCCAGCAGCGTCTCCCCGGGGACCCAGTACTTC
TRBV12-3/TRBV12-4,.,.,TRBJ1-3,CASSLSGQGNTIYF,TGTGCCAGCAGTTTGTCGGGGCAAGGAAACACCATATATTTT
TRBV5-1,.,TRBD1,TRBJ2-1,CASSLVAGGAYNEQFF,TGCGCCAGCAGCTTGGTGGCAGGGGGCGCCTACAATGAGCAGTTCTTC
TRBV6-1,few,TRBD1,TRBJ1-5,CASSPRSGQDQPQHF,TGTGCCAGCAGTCCCCGATCGGGACAGGATCAGCCCCAGCATTTT
TRBV7-8,few,TRBD1,TRBJ2-3,CASSTSLGLIKQGVDTQYF,TGTGCCAGCAGTACAAGCTTAGGTTTAATCAAACAGGGGGTAGATACGCAGTATTTT
TRBV18,many,.,TRBJ1-1,CASSPEDTEQAFF,TGTGCCAGCTCACCAGAGGACACGGAGCAAGCTTTCTTT
TRBV12-3/TRBV12-4,.,.,TRBJ2-2,CASSLGASNTGELFF,TGTGCCAGCAGTTTAGGCGCGTCGAACACCGGGGAGCTGTTTTTT
TRBV6-6,few,.,TRBJ2-6,CASSFDTHSGANVLTF,TGTGCCAGCAGTTTTGACACTCACTCTGGGGCCAACGTCCTGACTTTC
TRBV20-1,.,.,TRBJ1-2,CSASQHPDVGINYGYTF,TGCAGTGCTAGTCAGCACCCGGATGTTGGGATTAACTATGGCTACACCTTC